Below are 20 T cell receptor beta chains sequenced from a single sample in a study of shared clonotypes between healthy human individuals. Profiling relied on immunoSEQ multiplex PCR, and the TCRdb table lists in-frame clones only, not all of them. The sample has roughly 1,500,000 clones, approximately 98% seen once; the top ten hold approximately 0.44%. The sequencing sample was made of naive CD4+ T cells sorted from blood. Subset denoted: CD45RA+ positively selected. Source of these receptors: a young man in good health.

The chain has TRBV5-4 and TRBJ2-3; 13 bases fit TRBD2. The CDR3 covers 15 residues. In germline, CDR1 is SGHNT, CDR2 YYREEE (reference sequence). Losses at the gene ends were 3 bases for V and 5 bases for J; bases not matched to a gene: 3. CDR3 protein: CASSSGLAGIDTQYF. The CDR3 nucleotides read TGTGCCAGCAGCTCGGGACTAGCGGGAATAGATACGCAGTATTTT.

J is TRBJ2-7 and V is TRBV21-1; TRBD1 is the table's D call, not checked against the DNA. TRBV21-1 is listed as a pseudogene. The CDR3 contains 18 residues. CDR3 sequence (DNA): TGTGCCAGCAGCAAAGTATGGGACAGGGTAGCGGAGCCCTACGAGCAGTACTTC. It specifies CASSKVWDRVAEPYEQYF.

This clone was seen a single time. The V and J genes are TRBV7-2 and TRBJ2-7, with 8 bases fitting TRBD1. With V trimmed by 5 bases and J by 3 bases, 9 bases remained unmatched. Germline-derived CDR1 and CDR2 are SGHTA and FQGNSA. This CDR3 comprises 15 residues. Written as DNA, the CDR3 is TGTGCCAGCAGCCGCCCGACAGGGGCGATCTACGAGCAGTACTTC. As protein: CASSRPTGAIYEQYF. Filled out from reference TRBV7-2 and TRBJ2-7, the complete variable domain reads GAGVSQSPSNKVTEKGKDVELRCDPISGHTALYWYRQSLGQGLEFLIYFQGNSAPDKSGLPSDRFSAERTGGSVSTLTIQRTQQEDSAVYLCASSRPTGAIYEQYFGPGTRLTVT.

This rearrangement joins TRBV7-2 to TRBJ2-5; D is possibly TRBD2 (6 bases). This CDR3 has 17 amino acids. Trimming removed 0 bases from V and 4 bases from J, with 18 bases in between. From germline, CDR1 is SGHTA and CDR2 FQGNSA. The CDR3 DNA is TGTGCCAGCAGCTTAGCAGGAGGGAAGGCCCATCGAGAGACCCAGTACTTC. Its translation is CASSLAGGKAHRETQYF.

This sequence joins TRBV6-1 and TRBJ2-1; D is possibly TRBD2 (5 bases). This CDR3 is 16 amino acids long. The V gene's germline CDR1 is MNHNS and CDR2 SASEGT. Between the trimmed V and J ends, which lost 3 bases and 2 bases, there was a span of 14 bases. The CDR3 DNA is TGTGCCAGCAGTGAGCTAAGCGGCCCAACCTACAATGAGCAGTTCTTC. This sequence encodes CASSELSGPTYNEQFF.

The chain employs TRBV5-1 and TRBJ1-2; a weak D match, TRBD1 (5 bases). V was cut by 0 bases and J by 7 bases, with 19 bases left in between. CDR3 length: 16 residues. Germline V gene data show CDR1 as SGHRS and CDR2 as YFSETQ. Written as DNA, the CDR3 is TGCGCCAGCAGCTTGGATCCCGGGGGGGTAGCTTCTGGCTACACCTTC. Its protein product is CASSLDPGGVASGYTF.

The CDR3 nucleotides are TGTGCCAGCAGCTTAACGCAGGGTATCACTGAAGCTTTCTTT. Encoded protein: CASSLTQGITEAFF. J is TRBJ1-1 and V is TRBV7-9; maybe TRBD1 (5 bases). The CDR3 has 14 residues. Per the germline V gene, CDR1 is SEHNR and CDR2 is FQNEAQ (reference sequence). Trimming stripped 2 bases from V and 4 bases from J, with 11 bases between.

The V and J genes are TRBV10-3 and TRBJ1-5; the D is unclear. Germline loops: CDR1 ENHRY, CDR2 SYGVKD. Between the trimmed V and J ends, which lost 2 bases and 2 bases, there was a span of 7 bases. This CDR3 comprises 14 residues. This CDR3 is CAISEVKGNQPQHF. The DNA for the CDR3 is TGTGCCATCAGTGAGGTCAAGGGCAATCAGCCCCAGCATTTT.

J is TRBJ1-2 and V is TRBV15; TRBD1 matches 8 bases. With V trimmed by 0 bases and J by 2 bases, 2 bases remained unmatched. Germline lookup yields CDR1 LNHNV and CDR2 YYDKDF (reference sequence). The CDR3 extends over 15 amino acids. DNA of the CDR3: TGTGCCACCAGCAGAGAGACAGGGGAGAACTATGGCTACACCTTC. Encoded protein: CATSRETGENYGYTF.

The J gene is TRBJ2-3, the V gene TRBV7-3, with D possibly being TRBD1 or TRBD2 (6 bases each). CDR3 length: 15 amino acids. Trimming pared 5 bases from V and 2 bases from J, leaving 14 bases between. CDR1 SGHTA and CDR2 FQGTGA come from the germline V gene. CDR3 in DNA: TGTGCCAGCAGCCAACCAAGGGGGGCCACAGATACGCAGTATTTT. Amino acid sequence: CASSQPRGATDTQYF.

In nucleotides, the CDR3 is TGTGCCAGCAGTTCCCAAGATACTAACTATGGCTACACCTTC. It is translated as CASSSQDTNYGYTF. The rearrangement links TRBV6-5 to TRBJ1-2; no definite D call. This CDR3 region has 14 residues. Germline loops: CDR1 MNHEY, CDR2 SVGAGI. V dropped 4 bases and J dropped 0 bases, with 9 bases sitting between them.

The CDR3 spells CASNEYVSGNTIYF. CDR3 sequence (DNA): TGTGCCAGCAACGAATACGTCTCTGGAAACACCATATATTTT. The chain is built from TRBV9 and TRBJ1-3; unclear D gene. The V end was cut by 6 bases, the J end by 0 bases, with 10 bases between. The CDR3 spans 14 residues. From germline, CDR1 is SGDLS and CDR2 YYNGEE.

This sequence joins TRBV5-5 and TRBJ2-1, with a possible D match to TRBD2 (5 bases). The ends were cut back, 4 bases at V and 2 bases at J, with 10 bases in the middle. Germline CDR1 SGHKS, CDR2 YYEKEE (reference sequence). The CDR3 length is 14 residues. The CDR3 nucleotides read TGTGCCAGCAGCCTCGGGGTTACCTACAATGAGCAGTTCTTC. This encodes CASSLGVTYNEQFF.

The rearrangement joins TRBV28 to TRBJ2-7; D gene uncertain. Trimming stripped 6 bases from V and 6 bases from J, with 12 bases between. CDR1 and CDR2 from the germline V gene are MDHEN and SYDVKM. CDR3 length: 12 amino acids. In nucleotides, the CDR3 is TGTGCCAGCAGCGGTAGAGTCGGCGAGCAGTACTTC. Residues: CASSGRVGEQYF.

The gene calls are TRBV5-1 and TRBJ2-1; 8 bases fit TRBD2. This CDR3 has 16 amino acids. Trimming took 1 base from V and 3 from J; bases not matched to a gene: 6. CDR1 and CDR2 (germline): SGHRS, YFSETQ. CDR3 in amino acids: CASSLYPSGGYNEQFF. Written as DNA, the CDR3 is TGCGCCAGCAGCTTGTACCCCAGCGGGGGCTACAATGAGCAGTTCTTC.

The J gene is TRBJ2-1, the V gene TRBV14; 12 positions match TRBD2. With 6 bases clipped from V and 4 bases from J, the junction kept 4 bases outside the gene matches. This CDR3 has 15 amino acids. The germline CDR1 and CDR2 sequences are SGHDN and FVKESK. The CDR3 protein is CASSLGLAGYNEQFF. The CDR3 DNA reads TGTGCCAGCAGTCTCGGACTAGCGGGGTACAATGAGCAGTTCTTC.

The chain joins TRBV7-8 to TRBJ2-2; the D gene is possibly TRBD2 (5 bases). The CDR3 is made up of 19 amino acids. Per the germline V gene, CDR1 is SGHVS and CDR2 is FQNEAQ. V dropped 2 bases and J dropped 1 base, with 20 bases sitting between them. The CDR3 spells CASSLNGGAPAGNTGELFF. The CDR3 DNA reads TGTGCCAGCAGCTTAAATGGCGGCGCCCCCGCGGGGAACACCGGGGAGCTGTTTTTT.

This clone was counted a single time. V and J are TRBV5-1 and TRBJ1-1; the D gene is possibly TRBD1 (5 bases). The CDR3 spans 14 residues. Deletions cut 7 bases from V and 4 bases from J, with 17 bases between. The germline gives CDR1 SGHRS, CDR2 YFSETQ. CDR3 amino acids: CASVTGDGGTEAFF. In nucleotides, the CDR3 is TGCGCCAGCGTCACCGGGGACGGAGGCACTGAAGCTTTCTTT.

CDR3 sequence reads: CASKPPEETQYF. The CDR3 nucleotides are TGTGCCAGCAAACCCCCGGAGGAGACCCAGTACTTC. The rearrangement uses TRBV28 and TRBJ2-5; D gene uncertain. Germline V CDR1 and CDR2: MDHEN, SYDVKM. V was pared by 7 bases and J by 5 bases, with 11 bases between. The CDR3 length is 12 residues.

This chain connects TRBV29-1 to TRBJ2-1; D not resolved. This CDR3 has 12 amino acids. With 7 bases removed from V and 5 bases from J, the gap between germline ends came to 12 bases. The germline CDR1 and CDR2 sequences are SQVTM and ANQGSEA. The CDR3 loop is CSGSRSDNEQFF. The CDR3 region has the DNA TGCAGCGGATCGCGGTCTGACAATGAGCAGTTCTTC.